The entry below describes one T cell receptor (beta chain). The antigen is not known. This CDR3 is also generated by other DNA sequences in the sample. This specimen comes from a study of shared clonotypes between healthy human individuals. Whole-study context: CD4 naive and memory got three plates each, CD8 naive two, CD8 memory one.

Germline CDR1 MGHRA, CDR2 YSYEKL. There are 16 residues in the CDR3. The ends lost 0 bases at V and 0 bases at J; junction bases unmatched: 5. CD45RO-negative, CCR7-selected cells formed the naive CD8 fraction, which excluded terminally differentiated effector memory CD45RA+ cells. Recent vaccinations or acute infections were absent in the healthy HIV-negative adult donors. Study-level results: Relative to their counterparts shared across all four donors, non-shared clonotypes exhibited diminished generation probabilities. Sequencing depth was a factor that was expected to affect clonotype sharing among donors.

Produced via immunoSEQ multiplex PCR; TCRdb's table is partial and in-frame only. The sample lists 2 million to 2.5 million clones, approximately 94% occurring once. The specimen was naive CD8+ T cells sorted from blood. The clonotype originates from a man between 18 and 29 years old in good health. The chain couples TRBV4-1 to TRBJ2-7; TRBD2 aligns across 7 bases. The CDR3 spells CASSQDLGEGSYEQYF. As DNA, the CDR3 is TGCGCCAGCAGCCAAGACTTGGGGGAGGGCTCCTACGAGCAGTACTTC.